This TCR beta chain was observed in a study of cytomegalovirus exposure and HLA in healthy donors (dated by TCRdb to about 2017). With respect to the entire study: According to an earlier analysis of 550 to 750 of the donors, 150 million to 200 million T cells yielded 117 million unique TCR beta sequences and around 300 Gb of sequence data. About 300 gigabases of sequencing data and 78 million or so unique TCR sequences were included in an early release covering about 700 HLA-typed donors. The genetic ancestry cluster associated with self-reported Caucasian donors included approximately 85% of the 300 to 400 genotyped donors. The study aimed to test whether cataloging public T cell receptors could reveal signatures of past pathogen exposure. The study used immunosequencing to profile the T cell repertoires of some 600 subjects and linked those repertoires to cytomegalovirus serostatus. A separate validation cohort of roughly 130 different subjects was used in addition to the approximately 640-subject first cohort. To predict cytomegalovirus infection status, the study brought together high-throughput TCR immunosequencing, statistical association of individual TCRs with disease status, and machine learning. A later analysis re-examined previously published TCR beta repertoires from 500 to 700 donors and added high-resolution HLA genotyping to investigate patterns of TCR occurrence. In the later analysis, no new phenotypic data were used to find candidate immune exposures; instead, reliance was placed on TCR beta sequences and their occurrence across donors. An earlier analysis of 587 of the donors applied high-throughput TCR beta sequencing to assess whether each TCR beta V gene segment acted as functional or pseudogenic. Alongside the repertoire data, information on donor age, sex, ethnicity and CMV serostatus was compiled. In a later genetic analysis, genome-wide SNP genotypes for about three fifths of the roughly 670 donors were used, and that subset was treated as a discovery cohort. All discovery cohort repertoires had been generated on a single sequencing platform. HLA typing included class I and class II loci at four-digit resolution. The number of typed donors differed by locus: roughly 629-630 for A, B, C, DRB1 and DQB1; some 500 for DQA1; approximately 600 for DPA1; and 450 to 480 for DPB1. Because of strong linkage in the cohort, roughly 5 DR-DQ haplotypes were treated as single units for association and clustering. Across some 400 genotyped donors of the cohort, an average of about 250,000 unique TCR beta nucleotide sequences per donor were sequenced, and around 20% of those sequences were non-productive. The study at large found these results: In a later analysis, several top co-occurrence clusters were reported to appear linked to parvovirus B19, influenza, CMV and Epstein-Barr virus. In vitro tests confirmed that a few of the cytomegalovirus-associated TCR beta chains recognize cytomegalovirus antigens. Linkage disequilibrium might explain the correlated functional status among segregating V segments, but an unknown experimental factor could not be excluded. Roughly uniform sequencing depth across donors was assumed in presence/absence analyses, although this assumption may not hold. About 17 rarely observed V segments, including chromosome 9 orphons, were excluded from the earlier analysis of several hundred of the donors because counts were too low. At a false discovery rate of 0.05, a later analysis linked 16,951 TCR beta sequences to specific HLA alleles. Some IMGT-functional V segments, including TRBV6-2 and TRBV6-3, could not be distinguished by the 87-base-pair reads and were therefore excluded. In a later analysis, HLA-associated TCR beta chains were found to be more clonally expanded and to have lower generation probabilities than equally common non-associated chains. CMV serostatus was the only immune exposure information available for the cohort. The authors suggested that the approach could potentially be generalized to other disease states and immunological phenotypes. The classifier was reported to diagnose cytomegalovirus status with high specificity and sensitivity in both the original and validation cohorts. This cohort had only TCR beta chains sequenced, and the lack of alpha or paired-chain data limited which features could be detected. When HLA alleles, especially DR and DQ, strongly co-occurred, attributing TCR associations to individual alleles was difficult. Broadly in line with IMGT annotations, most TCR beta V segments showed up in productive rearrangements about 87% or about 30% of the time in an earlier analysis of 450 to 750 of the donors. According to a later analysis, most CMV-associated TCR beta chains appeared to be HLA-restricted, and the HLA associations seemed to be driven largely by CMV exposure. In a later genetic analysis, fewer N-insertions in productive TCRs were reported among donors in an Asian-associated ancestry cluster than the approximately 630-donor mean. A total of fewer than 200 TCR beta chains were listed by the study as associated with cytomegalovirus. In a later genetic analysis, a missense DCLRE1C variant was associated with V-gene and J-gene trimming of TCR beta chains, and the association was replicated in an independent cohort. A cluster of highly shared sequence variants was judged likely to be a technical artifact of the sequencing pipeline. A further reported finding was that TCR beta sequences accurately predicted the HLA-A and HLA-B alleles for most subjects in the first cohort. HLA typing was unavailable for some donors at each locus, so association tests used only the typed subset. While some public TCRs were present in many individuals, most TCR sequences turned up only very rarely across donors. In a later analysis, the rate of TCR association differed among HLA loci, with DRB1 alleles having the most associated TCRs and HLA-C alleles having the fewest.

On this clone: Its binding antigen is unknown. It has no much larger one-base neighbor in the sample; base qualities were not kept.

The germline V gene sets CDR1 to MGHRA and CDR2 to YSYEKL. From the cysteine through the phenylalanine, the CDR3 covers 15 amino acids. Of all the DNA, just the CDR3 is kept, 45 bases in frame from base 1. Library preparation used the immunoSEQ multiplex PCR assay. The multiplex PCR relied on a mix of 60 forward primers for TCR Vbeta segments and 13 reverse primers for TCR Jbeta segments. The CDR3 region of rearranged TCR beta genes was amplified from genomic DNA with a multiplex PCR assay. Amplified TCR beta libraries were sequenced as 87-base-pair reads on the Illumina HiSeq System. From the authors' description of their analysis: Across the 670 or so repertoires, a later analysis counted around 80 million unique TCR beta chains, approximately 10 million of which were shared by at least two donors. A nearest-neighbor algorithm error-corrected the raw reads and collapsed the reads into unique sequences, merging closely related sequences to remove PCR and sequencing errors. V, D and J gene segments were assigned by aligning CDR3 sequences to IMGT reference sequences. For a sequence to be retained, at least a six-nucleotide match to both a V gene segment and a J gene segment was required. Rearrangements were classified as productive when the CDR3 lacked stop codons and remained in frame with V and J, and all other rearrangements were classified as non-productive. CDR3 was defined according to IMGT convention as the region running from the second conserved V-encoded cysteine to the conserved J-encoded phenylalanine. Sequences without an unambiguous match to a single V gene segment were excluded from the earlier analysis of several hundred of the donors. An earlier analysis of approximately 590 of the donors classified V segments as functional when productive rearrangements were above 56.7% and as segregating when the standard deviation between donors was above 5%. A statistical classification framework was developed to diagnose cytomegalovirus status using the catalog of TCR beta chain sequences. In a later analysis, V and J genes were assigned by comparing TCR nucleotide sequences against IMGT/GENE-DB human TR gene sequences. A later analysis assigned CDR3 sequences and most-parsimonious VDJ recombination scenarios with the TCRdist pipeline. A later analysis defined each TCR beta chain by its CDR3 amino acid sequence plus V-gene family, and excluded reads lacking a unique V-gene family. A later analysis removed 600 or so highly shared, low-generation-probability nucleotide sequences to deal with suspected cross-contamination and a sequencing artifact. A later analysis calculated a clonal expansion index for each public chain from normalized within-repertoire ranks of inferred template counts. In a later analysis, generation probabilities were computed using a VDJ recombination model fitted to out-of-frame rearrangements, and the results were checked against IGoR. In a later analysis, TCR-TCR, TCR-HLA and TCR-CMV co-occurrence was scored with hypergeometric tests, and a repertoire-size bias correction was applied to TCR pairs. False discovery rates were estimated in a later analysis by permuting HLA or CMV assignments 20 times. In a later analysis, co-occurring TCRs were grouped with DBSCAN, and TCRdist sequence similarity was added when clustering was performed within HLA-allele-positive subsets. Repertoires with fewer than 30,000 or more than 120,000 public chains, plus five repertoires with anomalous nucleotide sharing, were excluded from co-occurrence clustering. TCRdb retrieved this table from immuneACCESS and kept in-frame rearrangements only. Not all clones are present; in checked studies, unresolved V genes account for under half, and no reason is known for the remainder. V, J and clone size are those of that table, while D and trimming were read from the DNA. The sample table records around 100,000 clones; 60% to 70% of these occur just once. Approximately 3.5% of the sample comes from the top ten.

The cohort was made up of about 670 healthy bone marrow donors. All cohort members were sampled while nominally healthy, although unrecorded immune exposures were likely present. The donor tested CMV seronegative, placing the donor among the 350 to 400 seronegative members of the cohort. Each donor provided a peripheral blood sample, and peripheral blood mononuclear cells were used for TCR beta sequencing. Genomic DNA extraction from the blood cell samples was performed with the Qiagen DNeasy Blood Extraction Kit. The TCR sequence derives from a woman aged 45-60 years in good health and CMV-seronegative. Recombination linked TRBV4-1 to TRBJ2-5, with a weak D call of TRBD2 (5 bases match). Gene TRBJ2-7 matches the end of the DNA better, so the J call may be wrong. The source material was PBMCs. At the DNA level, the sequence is TGCGCCAGCAGCCGGACGGAGGCAGACAACTACGAGCAGTACTTC. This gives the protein CASSRTEADNYEQYF.